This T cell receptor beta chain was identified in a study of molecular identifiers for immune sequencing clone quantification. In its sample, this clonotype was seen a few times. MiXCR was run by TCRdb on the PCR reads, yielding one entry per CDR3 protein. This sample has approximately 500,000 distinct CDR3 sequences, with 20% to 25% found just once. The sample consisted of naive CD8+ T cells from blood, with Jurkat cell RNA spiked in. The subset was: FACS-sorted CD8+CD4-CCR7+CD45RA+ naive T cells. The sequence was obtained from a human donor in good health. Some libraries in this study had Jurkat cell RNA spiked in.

The CDR3 loop reads CASSFSGSRYEQYF. The CDR3 coding sequence is TGTGCCAGCAGCTTTAGCGGGAGTAGGTACGAGCAGTACTTC. The chain couples TRBV7-9 to TRBJ2-7, with 9 nucleotides matching TRBD2. The CDR3 spans 14 residues. The ends lost 3 bases at V and 4 bases at J; junction bases unmatched: 4. CDR1 and CDR2 from the germline V gene are SEHNR and FQNEAQ (reference sequence).